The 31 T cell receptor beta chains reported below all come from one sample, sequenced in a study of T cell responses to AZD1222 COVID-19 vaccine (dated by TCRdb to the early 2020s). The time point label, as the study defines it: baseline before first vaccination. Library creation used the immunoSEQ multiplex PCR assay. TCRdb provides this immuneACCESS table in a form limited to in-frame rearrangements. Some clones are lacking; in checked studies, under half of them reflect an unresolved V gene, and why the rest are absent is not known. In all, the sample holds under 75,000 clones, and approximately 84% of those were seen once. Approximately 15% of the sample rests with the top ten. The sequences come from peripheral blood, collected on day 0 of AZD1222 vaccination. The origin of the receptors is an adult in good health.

This CDR3 is CASSQENFTGFYEQYF. The CDR3 DNA is TGTGCCAGCAGCCAAGAGAACTTTACAGGGTTTTACGAGCAGTACTTC. V and J are TRBV4-2 and TRBJ2-7; D perhaps matches TRBD1 (6 bases). Trimming removed 0 bases at V and 4 bases at J, with 16 bases between. Germline V gives CDR1 LGHNA, CDR2 YNFKEQ. The CDR3 covers 16 residues.

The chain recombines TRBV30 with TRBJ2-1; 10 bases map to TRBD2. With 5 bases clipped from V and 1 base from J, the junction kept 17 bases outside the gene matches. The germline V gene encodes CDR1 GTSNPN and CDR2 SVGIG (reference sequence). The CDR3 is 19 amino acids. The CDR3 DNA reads TGTGCCTGGCTATCACTAAGCGGGGGTAGCGGGGGGTCCTACAATGAGCAGTTCTTC. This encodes CAWLSLSGGSGGSYNEQFF.

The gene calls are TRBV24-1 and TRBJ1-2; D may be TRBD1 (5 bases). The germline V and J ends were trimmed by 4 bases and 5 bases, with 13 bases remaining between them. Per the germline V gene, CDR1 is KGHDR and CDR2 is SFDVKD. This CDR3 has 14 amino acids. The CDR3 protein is CATSDSRDWYGYTF. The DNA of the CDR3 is TGTGCCACCAGTGACTCCCGGGACTGGTATGGCTACACCTTC.

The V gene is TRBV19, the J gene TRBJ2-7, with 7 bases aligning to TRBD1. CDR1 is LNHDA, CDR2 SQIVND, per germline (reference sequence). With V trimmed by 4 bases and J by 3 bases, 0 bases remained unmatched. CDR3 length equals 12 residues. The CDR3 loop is CASSNRGYEQYF. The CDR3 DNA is TGTGCCAGTAGTAACAGGGGCTACGAGCAGTACTTC.

The CDR3 loop is CASRGISYNEQFF. In nucleotides, the CDR3 is TGTGCCAGTAGAGGAATTTCCTACAATGAGCAGTTCTTC. The V call is TRBV19, the J call TRBJ2-1; D remains unclear. CDR3 length: 13 residues. CDR1 and CDR2 (germline): LNHDA, SQIVND (reference sequence). Between the trimmed V and J ends, which lost 6 bases and 1 base, there was a span of 7 bases.

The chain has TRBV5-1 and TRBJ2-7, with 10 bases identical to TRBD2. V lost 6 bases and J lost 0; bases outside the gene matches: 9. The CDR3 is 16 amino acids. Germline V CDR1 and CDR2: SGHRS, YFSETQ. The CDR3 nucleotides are TGCGCCAGCACCTTATCTAGCGGGAGTTTCTCCTACGAGCAGTACTTC. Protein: CASTLSSGSFSYEQYF. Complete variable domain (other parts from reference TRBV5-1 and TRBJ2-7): KAGVTQTPRYLIKTRGQQVTLSCSPISGHRSVSWYQQTPGQGLQFLFEYFSETQRNKGNFPGRFSGRQFSNSRSEMNVSTLELGDSALYLCASTLSSGSFSYEQYFGPGTRLTVT.

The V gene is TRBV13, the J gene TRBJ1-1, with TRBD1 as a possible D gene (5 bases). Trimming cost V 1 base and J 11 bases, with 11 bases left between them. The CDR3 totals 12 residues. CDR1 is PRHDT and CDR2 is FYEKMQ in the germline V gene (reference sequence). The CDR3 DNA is TGTGCCAGCAGCTTAGATTCAGGGCAGGCTTTCTTT. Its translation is CASSLDSGQAFF. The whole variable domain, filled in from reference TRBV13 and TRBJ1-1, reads AAGVIQSPRHLIKEKRETATLKCYPIPRHDTVYWYQQGPGQDPQFLISFYEKMQSDKGSIPDRFSAQQFSDYHSELNMSSLELGDSALYFCASSLDSGQAFFGQGTRLTVV.

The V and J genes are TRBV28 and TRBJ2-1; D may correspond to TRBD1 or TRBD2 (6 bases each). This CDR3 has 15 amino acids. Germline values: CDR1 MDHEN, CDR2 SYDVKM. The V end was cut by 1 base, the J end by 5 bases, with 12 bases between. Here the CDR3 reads CASSLFAGTNNEQFF. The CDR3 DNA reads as TGTGCCAGCAGTTTATTTGCGGGGACAAACAATGAGCAGTTCTTC.

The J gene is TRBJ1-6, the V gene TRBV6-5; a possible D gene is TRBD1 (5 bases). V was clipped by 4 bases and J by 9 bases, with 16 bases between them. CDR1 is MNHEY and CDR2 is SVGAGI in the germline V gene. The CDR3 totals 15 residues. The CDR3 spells CASSLGEINVSPLHF. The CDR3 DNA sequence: TGTGCCAGCAGTTTGGGGGAGATAAATGTTTCACCCCTCCACTTT.

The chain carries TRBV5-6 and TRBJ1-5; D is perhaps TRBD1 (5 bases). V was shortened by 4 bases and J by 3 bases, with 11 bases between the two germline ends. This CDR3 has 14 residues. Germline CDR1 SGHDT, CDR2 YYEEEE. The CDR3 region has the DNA TGTGCCAGCAGCATTGACAGCGCCAATCAGCCCCAGCATTTT. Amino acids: CASSIDSANQPQHF.

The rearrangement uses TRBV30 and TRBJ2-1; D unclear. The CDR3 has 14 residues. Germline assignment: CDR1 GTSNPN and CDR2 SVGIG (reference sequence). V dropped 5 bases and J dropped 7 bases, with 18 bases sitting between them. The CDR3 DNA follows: TGTGCCTGGGGTTTAGGATTTCTAGGTAATGAGCAGTTCTTC. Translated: CAWGLGFLGNEQFF.

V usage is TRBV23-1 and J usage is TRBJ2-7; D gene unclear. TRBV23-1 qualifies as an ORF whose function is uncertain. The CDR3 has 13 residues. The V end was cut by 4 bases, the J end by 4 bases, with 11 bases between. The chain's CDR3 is CASSPLRLYEQYF. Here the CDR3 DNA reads TGCGCCAGCAGTCCACTTCGGTTGTACGAGCAGTACTTC.

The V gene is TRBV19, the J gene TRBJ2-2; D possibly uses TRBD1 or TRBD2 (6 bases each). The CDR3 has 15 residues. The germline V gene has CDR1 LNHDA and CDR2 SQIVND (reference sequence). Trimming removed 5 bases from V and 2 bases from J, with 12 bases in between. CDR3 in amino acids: CASSYSGANTGELFF. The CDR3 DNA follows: TGTGCCAGTAGTTATTCGGGGGCAAACACCGGGGAGCTGTTTTTT. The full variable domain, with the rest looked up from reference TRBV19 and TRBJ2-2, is DGGITQSPKYLFRKEGQNVTLSCEQNLNHDAMYWYRQDPGQGLRLIYYSQIVNDFQKGDIAEGYSVSREKKESFPLTVTSAQKNPTAFYLCASSYSGANTGELFFGEGSRLTVL.

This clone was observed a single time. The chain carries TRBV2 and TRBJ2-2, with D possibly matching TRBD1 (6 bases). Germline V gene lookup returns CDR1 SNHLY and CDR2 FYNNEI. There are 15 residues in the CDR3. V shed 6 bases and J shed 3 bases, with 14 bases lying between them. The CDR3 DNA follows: TGTGCCAGCAGCCCCATAGACAGGCACACCGGGGAGCTGTTTTTT. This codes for CASSPIDRHTGELFF. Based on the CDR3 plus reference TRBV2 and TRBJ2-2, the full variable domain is EPEVTQTPSHQVTQMGQEVILRCVPISNHLYFYWYRQILGQKVEFLVSFYNNEISEKSEIFDDQFSVERPDGSNFTLKIRSTKLEDSAMYFCASSPIDRHTGELFFGEGSRLTVL.

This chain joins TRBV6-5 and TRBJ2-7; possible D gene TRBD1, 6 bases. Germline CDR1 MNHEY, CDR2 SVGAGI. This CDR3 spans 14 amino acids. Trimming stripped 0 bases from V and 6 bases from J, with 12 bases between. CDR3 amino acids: CASSYSRGRGEQYF. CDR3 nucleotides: TGTGCCAGCAGTTACTCGAGGGGCAGGGGCGAGCAGTACTTC.

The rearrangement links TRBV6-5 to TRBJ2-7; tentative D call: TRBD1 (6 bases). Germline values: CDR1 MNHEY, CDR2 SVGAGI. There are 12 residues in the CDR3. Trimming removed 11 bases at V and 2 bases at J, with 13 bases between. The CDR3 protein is CAVKGVAYEQYF. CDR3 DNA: TGTGCCGTCAAGGGGGTAGCCTACGAGCAGTACTTC.

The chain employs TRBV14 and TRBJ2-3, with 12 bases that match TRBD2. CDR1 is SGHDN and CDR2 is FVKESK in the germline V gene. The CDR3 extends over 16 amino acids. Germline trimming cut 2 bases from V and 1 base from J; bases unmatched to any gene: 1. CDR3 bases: TGTGCCAGCAGCCAAAGACTAGCGGGGGGCACAGATACGCAGTATTTT. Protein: CASSQRLAGGTDTQYF.

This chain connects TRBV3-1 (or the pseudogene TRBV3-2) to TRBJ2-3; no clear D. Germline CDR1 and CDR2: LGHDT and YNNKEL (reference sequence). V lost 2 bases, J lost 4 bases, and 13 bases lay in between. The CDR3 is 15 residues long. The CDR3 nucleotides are TGTGCCAGCAGCCAAACTCCCACCGGTCCAGATACGCAGTATTTT. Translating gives CASSQTPTGPDTQYF.

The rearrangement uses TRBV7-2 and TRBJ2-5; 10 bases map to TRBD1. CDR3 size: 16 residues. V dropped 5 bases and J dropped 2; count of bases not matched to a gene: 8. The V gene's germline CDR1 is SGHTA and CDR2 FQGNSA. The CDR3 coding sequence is TGTGCCAGCAGCCCAACCCGGGGACAGGGGCAAGAGACCCAGTACTTC. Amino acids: CASSPTRGQGQETQYF.

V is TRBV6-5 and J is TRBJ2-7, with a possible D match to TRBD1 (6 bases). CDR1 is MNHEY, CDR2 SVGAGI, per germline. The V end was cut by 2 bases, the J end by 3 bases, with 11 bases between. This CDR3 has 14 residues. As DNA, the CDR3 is TGTGCCAGCAGTTACCACCGGGACAACTACGAGCAGTACTTC. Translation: CASSYHRDNYEQYF.

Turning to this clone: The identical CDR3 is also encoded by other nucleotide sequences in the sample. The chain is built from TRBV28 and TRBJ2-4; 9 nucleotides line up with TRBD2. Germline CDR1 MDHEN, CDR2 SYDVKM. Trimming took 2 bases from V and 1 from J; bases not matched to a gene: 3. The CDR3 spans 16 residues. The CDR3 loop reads CASSLPSGRAKNIQYF. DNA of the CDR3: TGTGCCAGCAGTTTACCCAGCGGGAGGGCCAAAAACATTCAGTACTTC.

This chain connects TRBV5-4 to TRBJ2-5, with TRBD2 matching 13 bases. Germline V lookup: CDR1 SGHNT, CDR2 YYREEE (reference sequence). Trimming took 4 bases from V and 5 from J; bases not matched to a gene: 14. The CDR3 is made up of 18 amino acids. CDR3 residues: CASSPDPGLAGYGETQYF. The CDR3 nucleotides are TGTGCCAGCAGCCCGGACCCGGGACTAGCGGGATATGGGGAGACCCAGTACTTC.

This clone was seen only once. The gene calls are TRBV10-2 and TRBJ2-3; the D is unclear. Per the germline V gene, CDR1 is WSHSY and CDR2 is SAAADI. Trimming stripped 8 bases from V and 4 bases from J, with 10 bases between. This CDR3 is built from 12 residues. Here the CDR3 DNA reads TGCGCCAGCCAGAGGCGGTCAGATACGCAGTATTTT. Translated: CASQRRSDTQYF.

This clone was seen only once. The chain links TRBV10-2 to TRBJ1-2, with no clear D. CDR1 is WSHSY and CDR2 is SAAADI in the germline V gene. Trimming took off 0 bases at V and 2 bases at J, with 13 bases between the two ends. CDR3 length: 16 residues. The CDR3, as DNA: TGCGCCAGCAGTGAGTCTTCAGCGGAGCTGAACTATGGCTACACCTTC. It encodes CASSESSAELNYGYTF.

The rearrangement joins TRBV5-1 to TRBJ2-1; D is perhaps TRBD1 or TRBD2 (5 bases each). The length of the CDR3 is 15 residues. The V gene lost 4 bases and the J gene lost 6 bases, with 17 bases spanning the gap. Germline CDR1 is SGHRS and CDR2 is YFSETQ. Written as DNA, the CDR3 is TGCGCCAGCAGCCCTGGGACGGCGGAACCCAATGAGCAGTTCTTC. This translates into CASSPGTAEPNEQFF.

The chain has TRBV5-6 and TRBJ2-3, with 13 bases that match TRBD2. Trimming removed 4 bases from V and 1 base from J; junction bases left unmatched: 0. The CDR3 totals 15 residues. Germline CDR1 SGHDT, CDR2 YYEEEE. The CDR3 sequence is CASSGLAGGTDTQYF. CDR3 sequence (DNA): TGTGCCAGCAGCGGACTAGCGGGGGGCACAGATACGCAGTATTTT. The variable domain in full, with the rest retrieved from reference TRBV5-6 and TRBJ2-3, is DAGVTQSPTHLIKTRGQQVTLRCSPKSGHDTVSWYQQALGQGPQFIFQYYEEEERQRGNFPDRFSGHQFPNYSSELNVNALLLGDSALYLCASSGLAGGTDTQYFGPGTRLTVL.

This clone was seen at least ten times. CDR3 DNA sequence: TGTGCCAGCAGCTTAGAGATGGGACAGGGTTCCACTGAAGCTTTCTTT. Protein: CASSLEMGQGSTEAFF. V and J are TRBV7-8 and TRBJ1-1; 9 nucleotides line up with TRBD1. CDR3 length equals 16 residues. With 1 base clipped from V and 4 bases from J, the junction kept 7 bases outside the gene matches. In germline, CDR1 is SGHVS, CDR2 FQNEAQ.

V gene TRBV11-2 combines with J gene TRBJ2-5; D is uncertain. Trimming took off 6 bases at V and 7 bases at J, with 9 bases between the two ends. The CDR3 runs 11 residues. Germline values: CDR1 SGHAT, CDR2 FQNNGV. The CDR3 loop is CASRIGPTQYF. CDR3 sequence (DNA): TGTGCCAGCAGGATCGGGCCGACCCAGTACTTC.

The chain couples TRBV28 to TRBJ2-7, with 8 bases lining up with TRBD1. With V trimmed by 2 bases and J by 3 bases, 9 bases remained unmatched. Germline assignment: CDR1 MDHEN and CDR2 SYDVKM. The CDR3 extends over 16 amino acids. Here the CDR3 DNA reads TGTGCCAGCAGTTTAGGCGTGGCAGGGGGCGGCTACGAGCAGTACTTC. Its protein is CASSLGVAGGGYEQYF.

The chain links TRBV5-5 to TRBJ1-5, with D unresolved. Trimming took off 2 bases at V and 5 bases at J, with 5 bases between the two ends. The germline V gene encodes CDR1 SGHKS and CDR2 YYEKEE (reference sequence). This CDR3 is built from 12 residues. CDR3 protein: CASSFSDQPQHF. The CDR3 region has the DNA TGTGCCAGCAGCTTTTCAGATCAGCCCCAGCATTTT. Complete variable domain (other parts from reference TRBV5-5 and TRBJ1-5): DAGVTQSPTHLIKTRGQQVTLRCSPISGHKSVSWYQQVLGQGPQFIFQYYEKEERGRGNFPDRFSARQFPNYSSELNVNALLLGDSALYLCASSFSDQPQHFGDGTRLSIL.

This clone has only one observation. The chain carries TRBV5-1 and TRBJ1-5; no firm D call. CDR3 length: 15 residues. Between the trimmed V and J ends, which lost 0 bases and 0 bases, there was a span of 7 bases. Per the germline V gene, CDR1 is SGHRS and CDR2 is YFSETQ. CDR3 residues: CASSLAGYSNQPQHF. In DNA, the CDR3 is TGCGCCAGCAGCTTGGCCGGCTATAGCAATCAGCCCCAGCATTTT.